A selection of T cell receptor beta chains follows, all from one sample in a study of shared clonotypes between healthy human individuals. The data were produced by immunoSEQ multiplex PCR, yet TCRdb's version contains in-frame clones alone and is incomplete. The table shows approximately 2.5 million clones, with under 95% occurring only once. Sequencing was performed on naive CD4+ T cells from PBMCs. These receptors all come from a man aged 18-30 years in good health. Some clones in this sample may be carry-over from other donors' samples. Both conserved end residues are part of each CDR3. D genes are given only for firm matches. Size is stated for part of the rows, as once, few or many counts, or as a class when the clone is expanded.

TRBV9	-	-	14	TRBJ1-2	TGTGCCAGCAGCGTAGGGGCAGGGGTTAGTAGCTACACCTTC	CASSVGAGVSSYTF
TRBV19	-	once	17	TRBJ2-1	TGTGCCAGTAGATCGTCCTTTCTAGGACGCTCCTACAATGAGCAGTTCTTC	CASRSSFLGRSYNEQFF
TRBV19	-	-	16	TRBJ2-2	TGTGCCAGTAGTACCTTAGGGGCTAGCTGGGCCGGGGAGCTGTTTTTT	CASSTLGASWAGELFF
TRBV10-1	TRBD1	-	16	TRBJ1-1	TGCGCCAGCAGTGAGTCCGAGTACAGGGGGCGGACTGAAGCTTTCTTT	CASSESEYRGRTEAFF
TRBV10-3	TRBD1	-	14	TRBJ2-1	TGTGCCATCAGTTGGACAGGCTCCTACAATGAGCAGTTCTTC	CAISWTGSYNEQFF
TRBV6-5	-	-	13	TRBJ1-2	TGTGCCAGCAGTCCGCGCGAGGAGTATGGCTACACCTTC	CASSPREEYGYTF
TRBV2	-	-	15	TRBJ2-5	TGTGCCAGCAGTGTGTGGACAATGCCACAAGAGACCCAGTACTTC	CASSVWTMPQETQYF
TRBV11-2	TRBD1	-	14	TRBJ1-2	TGTGCCAGCAGCTCAGTCAGGGGGAACTATGGCTACACCTTC	CASSSVRGNYGYTF
TRBV7-3	-	-	12	TRBJ2-1	TGTGCCAGCAGCTCGACTGTCAATGAGCAGTTCTTC	CASSSTVNEQFF
TRBV7-3	TRBD1	-	15	TRBJ1-3	TGTGCCAGCAGCTTGACAGGGGGCTGGGGAAACACCATATATTTT	CASSLTGGWGNTIYF
TRBV7-2	TRBD2	-	14	TRBJ2-7	TGTGCCAGCAGCCGTACTAGCGGGGCCTACGAGCAGTACTTC	CASSRTSGAYEQYF
TRBV23-1	-	-	18	TRBJ2-7	TGCGCCAGCAGTCAATCGGAGGGACAGAGGCTAAGCTCCTACGAGCAGTACTTC	CASSQSEGQRLSSYEQYF
TRBV9	TRBD2	-	17	TRBJ2-2	TGTGCCAGCAGCGTAGCAGGCGGGAGGATCAACACCGGGGAGCTGTTTTTT	CASSVAGGRINTGELFF
TRBV30	TRBD2	-	14	TRBJ2-2	TGTGCCTGGGAGCTAGCGGGAGGGCCCGGGGAGCTGTTTTTT	CAWELAGGPGELFF
TRBV6-5	-	-	15	TRBJ2-6	TGTGCCAGCAGTCCGAGTTATCTCAGGGCCAACGTCCTGACTTTC	CASSPSYLRANVLTF
TRBV19	-	-	16	TRBJ1-3	TGTGCCAGCCAATCCCTACAGGCCACCTCTGGAAACACCATATATTTT	CASQSLQATSGNTIYF
TRBV4-3	TRBD1	-	17	TRBJ2-7	TGCGCCAGCAGCCAAGTCCCCCACAGGGGTTTCCCCTACGAGCAGTACTTC	CASSQVPHRGFPYEQYF
TRBV25-1	-	-	13	TRBJ2-7	TGTGCCAGCGATGTTGGGGTATTAGGCGAGCAGTACTTC	CASDVGVLGEQYF
TRBV9	-	once	15	TRBJ2-1	TGTGCCAGCAGCTTGGATAGCGGTACCTACAATGAGCAGTTCTTC	CASSLDSGTYNEQFF
TRBV6-1	TRBD1	few	12	TRBJ1-5	TGTGCCATCATGACAGGGAGTAAGCCCCAGCATTTT	CAIMTGSKPQHF
TRBV30	TRBD1	once	12	TRBJ1-2	TGTGCCCGATATGAGGGGGCAGGTGGCTACACCTTC	CARYEGAGGYTF
TRBV6-5	-	-	13	TRBJ2-7	TGTGCCAGCAGGGGCGGTTGGGCCTACGAGCAGTACTTC	CASRGGWAYEQYF
TRBV15	TRBD1	-	16	TRBJ1-1	TGTGCCACCAGCAGAGAGCGGGGACAGAGGAACACTGAAGCTTTCTTT	CATSRERGQRNTEAFF
TRBV14	-	-	15	TRBJ1-4	TGTGCCAGCAGCCAAGCGAGGTGGGCTAATGAAAAACTGTTTTTT	CASSQARWANEKLFF
TRBV2	-	-	13	TRBJ1-5	TGTGCCAGCACAGGGTTTGGTAATCAGCCCCAGCATTTT	CASTGFGNQPQHF
TRBV10-3	TRBD2	-	16	TRBJ2-1	TGTGCCATCAGTGAGTCGGGCGGGGGCTCCTACAATGAGCAGTTCTTC	CAISESGGGSYNEQFF
TRBV18	TRBD1	-	15	TRBJ1-1	TGTGCCAGCTCAATAGGACAGGGTTTGAACACTGAAGCTTTCTTT	CASSIGQGLNTEAFF
TRBV28	TRBD2	-	18	TRBJ2-1	TGTGCCAGCACCGGCCCTCCAGGGACTAGCGGGGGAGAGTATGAGCAGTTCTTC	CASTGPPGTSGGEYEQFF
TRBV20-1	-	-	10	TRBJ2-3	TGCAGTGCTAGACCCTATAGGCAGTATTTT	CSARPYRQYF
TRBV5-1	TRBD2	-	19	TRBJ2-1	TGCGCCAGCAGCAGGCCCCGTAGGACTAGCGGGAATTCCTACAATGAGCAGTTCTTC	CASSRPRRTSGNSYNEQFF
TRBV11-3	-	-	13	TRBJ1-2	TGTGCCAGCAGCTTAGTGGGGGGTTCCGACTACACCTTC	CASSLVGGSDYTF
TRBV29-1	-	-	13	TRBJ1-2	TGCAGCGTTGAGAGGGATCTGGGCTATGGCTACACCTTC	CSVERDLGYGYTF
TRBV7-6	TRBD2	-	16	TRBJ2-7	TGTGCCAGCAGTTTCCTAGCGGGAGGCTCCAACTACGAGCAGTACTTC	CASSFLAGGSNYEQYF
TRBV29-1	TRBD2	-	13	TRBJ2-1	TGCAGCGTTGAGGGCGGGAGATACAATGAGCAGTTCTTC	CSVEGGRYNEQFF
TRBV19	TRBD1	-	17	TRBJ2-3	TGTGCCAGTAGTACCTTACTTCCAGGGGGCGACACAGATACGCAGTATTTT	CASSTLLPGGDTDTQYF
TRBV7-9	-	-	13	TRBJ2-7	TGTGCCAGCAGCCTGGTCGGAACGACCGAGCAGTACTTC	CASSLVGTTEQYF
TRBV25-1	-	-	12	TRBJ1-1	TGTGCCAGCAGTGAGCCGGGACGGAGGGCTTTCTTT	CASSEPGRRAFF
TRBV5-1	TRBD2	-	15	TRBJ2-1	TGCGCCAGCAGCTTGGGAGCGGGAGTAGTCAATGAGCAGTTCTTC	CASSLGAGVVNEQFF
TRBV5-1	-	-	14	TRBJ1-5	TGCGCCAGCAGCTTGGACCCAGGGGACCAGCCCCAGCATTTT	CASSLDPGDQPQHF
TRBV4-1	-	-	17	TRBJ2-3	TGCGCCAGCAGCCGAGGCCCCGGGGGAGTACTCACAGATACGCAGTATTTT	CASSRGPGGVLTDTQYF
TRBV27	TRBD1	-	12	TRBJ1-5	TGTGCCAGCAGGACAGGGGGCCAGCCCCAGCATTTT	CASRTGGQPQHF
TRBV6-1	-	-	15	TRBJ2-2	TGTGCCAGTGACGAAGGGGCAGGACACACCGGGGAGCTGTTTTTT	CASDEGAGHTGELFF
TRBV5-6	-	-	14	TRBJ1-3	TGTGCCAGCAGCTTCCGAGATCCGGGAAACACCATATATTTT	CASSFRDPGNTIYF
TRBV19	TRBD1	-	16	TRBJ1-4	TGTGCCACGCGGGACAGGGGACAAGCAACTAATGAAAAACTGTTTTTT	CATRDRGQATNEKLFF
TRBV29-1	-	-	16	TRBJ1-2	TGCAGCGTTGAAAAGTTACGGAGGGGTCGGTGGTATGGCTACACCTTC	CSVEKLRRGRWYGYTF
TRBV29-1	-	-	12	TRBJ1-4	TGCAGCGTAATCACGGGGGAGGAAAAACTGTTTTTT	CSVITGEEKLFF
TRBV7-3	TRBD1	-	17	TRBJ2-2	TGTGCCAGCAGCTGGGGGGACAGGCTCCCCCCCACCGGGGAGCTGTTTTTT	CASSWGDRLPPTGELFF
TRBV6-5	TRBD2	-	14	TRBJ2-1	TGTGCCAGCAGTTATAGGACTAGCTCCAATGAGCAGTTCTTC	CASSYRTSSNEQFF
TRBV7-9	-	once	15	TRBJ2-5	TGTGCCAGCAGCCGTACGGCAGGGATCCAAGAGACCCAGTACTTC	CASSRTAGIQETQYF
TRBV7-2	TRBD1	once	14	TRBJ2-1	TGTGCCAGCAGCTTAATGGTAGAGGGGGCGGGGCAGTTCTTC	CASSLMVEGAGQFF
TRBV4-1	-	-	14	TRBJ1-4	TGCGCCAGCAGCCTGTCAAGGGCTAATGAAAAACTGTTTTTT	CASSLSRANEKLFF
TRBV11-3	-	-	16	TRBJ2-1	TGTGCCAGCAACGACATCATTAATCCGGGGAGGCATGAGCAGTTCTTC	CASNDIINPGRHEQFF
TRBV4-1	-	-	16	TRBJ2-1	TGCGCCAGCAGCCAAGATTTCCTAGCGGGACAGGGTGAGCAGTTCTTC	CASSQDFLAGQGEQFF
TRBV5-1	TRBD1	-	15	TRBJ2-5	TGCGCCAGCAGCCGGACAGGGGAGCCCCAAGAGACCCAGTACTTC	CASSRTGEPQETQYF
TRBV6-1	TRBD2	-	13	TRBJ2-7	TGTGCCAGCAGTGACGCGGGAGGCTACGAGCAGTACTTC	CASSDAGGYEQYF
TRBV28	-	-	13	TRBJ1-2	TGTGCCAGCAGTTTACCCGGGGGCTTTGGCTACACCTTC	CASSLPGGFGYTF
TRBV7-2	-	-	13	TRBJ2-5	TGTGCCAGCAGCTTACCAGGGCCGGAGACCCAGTACTTC	CASSLPGPETQYF